This T cell receptor beta chain appears in the sequencing data of a study of identical twins (TCRdb year 2016). About the full investigation: The study deep-sequenced TCR alpha and beta repertoires from monozygotic twins, unrelated adults of various ages and cord blood to test whether fetal clonotypes persist. Replicate twin experiments were performed at different times using different library preparation protocols to rule out contamination.

Library prep was done by 5' RACE. TCRdb records Illumina HiSeq 2000 as the sequencer. Template switching added a universal primer binding site, and the final cDNA carried a unique molecular identifier that allowed TCR cDNA molecules to be counted accurately. Specific primers in the conserved constant-segment region were used to synthesize first-strand cDNA for the TCR alpha and beta chains. To control for contamination, every cDNA library carried two barcodes: a SMART-Mk sample barcode plus Illumina barcodes. Two successive PCR steps introduced TruSeq adapter sequences along with Illumina sample barcodes. The TCR alpha and beta cDNA libraries were sequenced on the Illumina HiSeq platform using custom primers. Turning to the authors' computational methods: MiGEC processed the raw reads to extract unique molecular identifiers, while MiXCR was used to determine the CDR3 positions. For each individual, recombination models were inferred using an EM algorithm with the repgenHMM and IGoR tools. Shared clonotypes were analyzed with the tcR package in R, and sharing was normalized by the product of cloneset sizes. Out-of-frame nonproductive sequences were analyzed to study raw recombination free of thymic and clonal selection effects. The public reads were run again by TCRdb, first through fastp at Q25 and then through MiXCR, and only productive beta chains were kept. Each record represents a unique CDR3 protein, reported with the most common genes and DNA among its rows. TCRdb's processing, not the authors' own work, is the source of the V and J calls. The sample table holds around 1.7 million distinct CDR3 sequences, of which roughly 35% were seen once. Of the sample, about 0.25% is held by the ten largest clones.

This clonotype occurred a few times. The target of this receptor is not known. It has no much larger one-base neighbor in the sample; base qualities were not kept. Overall results and qualifications from the work: Excess twin sharing in beta out-of-frame sequences was weaker because fewer shared sequences lowered the signal-to-noise ratio. Fewer insertions were carried by abundant cord blood beta clonotypes, a similar but weaker trend appeared in young adult naive repertoires, and no such trend appeared in memory repertoires. In monozygotic twins, recombination models systematically underestimated out-of-frame TCR alpha sharing, but the models matched the sharing seen between unrelated individuals. Conclusions relied on cross-sectional statistical analysis, since the same donors could not be followed over many years. Compared with coincidental sharing between unrelated individuals, out-of-frame TCR alpha sequences shared between twins had an excess of sequences with low generation probability. Zero-insertion analyses could be partly confounded by invariant T cells such as MAIT and iNKT, although diverse VJ usage argued against such confounding for most clonotypes.

All donors were healthy Caucasians. V is cut by 1 base and J by 7 bases, and the space between the germline ends is 13 bases. From the cysteine through the phenylalanine, the CDR3 covers 15 amino acids. The sequence is cut down to CDR3 DNA, 45 bases in frame from base 1. CDR1 and CDR2 are drawn from the germline V gene: SGHAT, FQNNGV. This TCR derives from a newborn girl in good health. The sequencing sample was made of cord blood. The chain joins TRBV11-2 to TRBJ1-4; no D gene can be assigned with confidence. For the CDR3, the sequence is CASSLVVGPSEKLFF. The DNA reads as follows: TGTGCCAGCAGCTTAGTTGTGGGCCCTAGTGAAAAACTGTTTTTT. The variable domain in full, with residues beyond the CDR3 obtained from the reference TRBV11-2 and TRBJ1-4 genes, is EAGVAQSPRYKIIEKRQSVAFWCNPISGHATLYWYQQILGQGPKLLIQFQNNGVVDDSQLPKDRFSAERLKGVDSTLKIQPAKLEDSAVYLCASSLVVGPSEKLFFGSGTQLSVL.